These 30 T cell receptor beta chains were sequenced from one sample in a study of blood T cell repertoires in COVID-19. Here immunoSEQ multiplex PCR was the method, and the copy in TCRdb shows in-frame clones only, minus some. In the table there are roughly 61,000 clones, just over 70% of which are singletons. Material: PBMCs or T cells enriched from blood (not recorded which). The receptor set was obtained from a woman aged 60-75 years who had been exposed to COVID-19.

Here the CDR3 reads CAWSVRFGRQEARGETQYF. The DNA for the CDR3 is TGTGCCTGGAGTGTACGGTTTGGAAGACAGGAGGCGCGAGGAGAGACCCAGTACTTC. The V and J genes are TRBV30 and TRBJ2-5, with D possibly being TRBD1 (6 bases). The germline V and J ends were trimmed by 0 bases and 4 bases, with 27 bases remaining between them. The CDR3 is 19 residues long. Germline CDR1 reads GTSNPN; CDR2 reads SVGIG (reference sequence).

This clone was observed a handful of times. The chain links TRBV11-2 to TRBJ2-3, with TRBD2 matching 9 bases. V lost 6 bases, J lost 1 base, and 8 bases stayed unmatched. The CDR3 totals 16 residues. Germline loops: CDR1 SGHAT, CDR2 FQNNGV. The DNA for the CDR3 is TGTGCCAGCAGTCGTAGCGGGAGTGGGGGCACAGATACGCAGTATTTT. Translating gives CASSRSGSGGTDTQYF.

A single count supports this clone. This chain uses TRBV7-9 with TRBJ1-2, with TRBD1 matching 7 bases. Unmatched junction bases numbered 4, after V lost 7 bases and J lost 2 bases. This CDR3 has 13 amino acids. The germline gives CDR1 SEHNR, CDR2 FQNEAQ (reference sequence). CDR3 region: CASTRQGNYGYTF. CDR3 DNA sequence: TGTGCCAGCACCCGACAGGGAAACTATGGCTACACCTTC.

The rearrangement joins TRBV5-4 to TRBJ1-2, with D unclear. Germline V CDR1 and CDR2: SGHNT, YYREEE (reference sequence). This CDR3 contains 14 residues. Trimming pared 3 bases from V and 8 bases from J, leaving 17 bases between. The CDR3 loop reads CASSSPRRAEGYTF. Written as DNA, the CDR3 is TGTGCCAGCAGCTCCCCTAGGAGGGCAGAAGGCTACACCTTC. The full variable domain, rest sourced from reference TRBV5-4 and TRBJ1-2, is ETGVTQSPTHLIKTRGQQVTLRCSSQSGHNTVSWYQQALGQGPQFIFQYYREEENGRGNFPPRFSGLQFPNYSSELNVNALELDDSALYLCASSSPRRAEGYTFGSGTRLTVV.

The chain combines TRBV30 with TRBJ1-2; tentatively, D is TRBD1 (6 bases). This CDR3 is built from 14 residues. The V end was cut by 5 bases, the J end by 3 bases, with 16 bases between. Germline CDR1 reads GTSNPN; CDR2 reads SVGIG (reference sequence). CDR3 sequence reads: CAWEQQGWYYGYTF. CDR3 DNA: TGTGCCTGGGAACAACAGGGATGGTACTATGGCTACACCTTC.

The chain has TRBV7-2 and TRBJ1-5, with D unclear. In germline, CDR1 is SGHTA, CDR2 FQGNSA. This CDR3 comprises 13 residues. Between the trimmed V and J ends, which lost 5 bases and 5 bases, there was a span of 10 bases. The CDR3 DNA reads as TGTGCCAGCAGCCCGGAGCCACATCAGCCCCAGCATTTT. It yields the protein CASSPEPHQPQHF.

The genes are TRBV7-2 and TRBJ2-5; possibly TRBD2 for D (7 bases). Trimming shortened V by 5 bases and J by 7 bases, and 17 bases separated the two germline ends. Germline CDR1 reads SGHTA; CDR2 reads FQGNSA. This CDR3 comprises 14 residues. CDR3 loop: CASSPQAGARTQYF. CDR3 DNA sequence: TGTGCCAGCAGCCCCCAGGCGGGGGCTCGGACCCAGTACTTC.

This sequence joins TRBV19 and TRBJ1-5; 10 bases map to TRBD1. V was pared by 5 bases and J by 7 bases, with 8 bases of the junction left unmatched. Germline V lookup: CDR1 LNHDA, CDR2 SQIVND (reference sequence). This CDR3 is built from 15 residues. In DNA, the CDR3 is TGTGCCAGTAGTTTCTCGGGACAGGGGACCCAGCCCCAGCATTTT. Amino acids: CASSFSGQGTQPQHF.

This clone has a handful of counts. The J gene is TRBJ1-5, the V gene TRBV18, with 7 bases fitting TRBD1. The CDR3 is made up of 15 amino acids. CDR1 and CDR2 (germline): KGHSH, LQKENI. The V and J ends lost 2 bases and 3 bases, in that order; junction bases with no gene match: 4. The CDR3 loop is CASSPEQGNNQPQHF. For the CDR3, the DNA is TGTGCCAGCTCACCAGAACAGGGGAACAATCAGCCCCAGCATTTT.

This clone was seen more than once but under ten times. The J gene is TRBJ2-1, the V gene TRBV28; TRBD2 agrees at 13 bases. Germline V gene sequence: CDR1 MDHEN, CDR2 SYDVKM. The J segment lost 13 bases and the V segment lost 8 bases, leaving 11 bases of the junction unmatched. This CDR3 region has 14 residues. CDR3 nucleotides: TGTGCCAGCTCACTAGCGGGGGGGCCGGGTTCTCAGTTCTTC. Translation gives CASSLAGGPGSQFF.

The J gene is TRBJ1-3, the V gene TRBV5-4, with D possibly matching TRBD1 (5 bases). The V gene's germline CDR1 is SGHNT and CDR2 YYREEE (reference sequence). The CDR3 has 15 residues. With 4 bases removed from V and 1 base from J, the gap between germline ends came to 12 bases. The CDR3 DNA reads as TGTGCCAGCAGCCCCGGAGCAGGGTCTGGAAACACCATATATTTT. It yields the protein CASSPGAGSGNTIYF. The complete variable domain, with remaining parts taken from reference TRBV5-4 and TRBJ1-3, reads ETGVTQSPTHLIKTRGQQVTLRCSSQSGHNTVSWYQQALGQGPQFIFQYYREEENGRGNFPPRFSGLQFPNYSSELNVNALELDDSALYLCASSPGAGSGNTIYFGEGSWLTVV.

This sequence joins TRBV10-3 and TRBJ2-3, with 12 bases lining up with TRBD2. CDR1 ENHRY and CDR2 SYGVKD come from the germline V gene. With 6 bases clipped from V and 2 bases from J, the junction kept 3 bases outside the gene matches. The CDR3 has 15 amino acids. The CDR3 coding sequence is TGTGCCATCAGGCCTAGCGGGGGGGACACAGATACGCAGTATTTT. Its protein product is CAIRPSGGDTDTQYF.

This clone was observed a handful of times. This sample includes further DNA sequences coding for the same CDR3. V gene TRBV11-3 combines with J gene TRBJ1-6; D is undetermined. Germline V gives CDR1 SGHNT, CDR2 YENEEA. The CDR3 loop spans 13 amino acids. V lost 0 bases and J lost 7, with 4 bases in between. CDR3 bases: TGTGCCAGCAGCTTAGATCAGAATTCACCCCTCCACTTT. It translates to CASSLDQNSPLHF.

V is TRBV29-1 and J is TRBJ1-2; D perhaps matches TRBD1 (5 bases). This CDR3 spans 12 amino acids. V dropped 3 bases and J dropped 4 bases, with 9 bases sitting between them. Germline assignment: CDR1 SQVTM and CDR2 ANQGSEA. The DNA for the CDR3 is TGCAGCGTTGAGGGGCATGGCTATGGCTACACCTTC. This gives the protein CSVEGHGYGYTF.

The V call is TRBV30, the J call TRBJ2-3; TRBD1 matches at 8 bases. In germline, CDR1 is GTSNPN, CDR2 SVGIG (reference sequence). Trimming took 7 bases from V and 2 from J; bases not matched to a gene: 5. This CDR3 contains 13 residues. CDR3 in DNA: TGTGCCTACGACAGGGGCGACACAGATACGCAGTATTTT. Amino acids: CAYDRGDTDTQYF.

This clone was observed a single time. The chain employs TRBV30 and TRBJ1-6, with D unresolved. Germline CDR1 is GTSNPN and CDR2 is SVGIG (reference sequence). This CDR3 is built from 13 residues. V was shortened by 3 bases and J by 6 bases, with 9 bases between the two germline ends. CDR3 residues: CAWSVDSNSPLHF. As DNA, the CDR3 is TGTGCCTGGAGCGTAGACTCTAATTCACCCCTCCACTTT.

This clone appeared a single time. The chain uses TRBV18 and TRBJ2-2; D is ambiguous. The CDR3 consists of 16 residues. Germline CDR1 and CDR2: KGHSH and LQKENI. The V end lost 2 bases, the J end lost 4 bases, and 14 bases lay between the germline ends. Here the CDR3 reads CASSPLKSGITGELFF. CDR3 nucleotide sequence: TGTGCCAGCTCACCATTAAAGTCGGGTATCACCGGGGAGCTGTTTTTT.

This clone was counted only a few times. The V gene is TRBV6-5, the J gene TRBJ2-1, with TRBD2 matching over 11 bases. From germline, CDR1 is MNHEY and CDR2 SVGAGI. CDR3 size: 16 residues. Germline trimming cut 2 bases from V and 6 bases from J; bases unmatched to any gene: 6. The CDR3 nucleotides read TGTGCCAGCAGTTACGATCGACTAGCGGGGCTCAATGAGCAGTTCTTC. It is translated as CASSYDRLAGLNEQFF.

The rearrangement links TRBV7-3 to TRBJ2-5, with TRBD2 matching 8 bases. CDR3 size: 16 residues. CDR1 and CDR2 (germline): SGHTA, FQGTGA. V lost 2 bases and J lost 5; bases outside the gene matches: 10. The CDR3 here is CASSLGVAGYQETQYF. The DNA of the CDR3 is TGTGCCAGCAGCTTAGGGGTAGCGGGGTATCAGGAGACCCAGTACTTC.

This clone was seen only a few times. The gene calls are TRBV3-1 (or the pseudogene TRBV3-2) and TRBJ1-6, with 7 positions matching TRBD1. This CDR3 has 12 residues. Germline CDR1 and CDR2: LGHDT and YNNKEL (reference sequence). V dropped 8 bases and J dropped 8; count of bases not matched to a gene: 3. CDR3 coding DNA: TGTGCCAGCCACAGGGGTGATTCACCCCTCCACTTT. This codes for CASHRGDSPLHF.

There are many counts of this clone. The CDR3 bases are TGCAGCGTTGGCCTAGCGGGAGGGATTGAGCAGTTCTTC. Protein sequence: CSVGLAGGIEQFF. The V gene is TRBV29-1, the J gene TRBJ2-1; 12 bases are a match to TRBD2. The CDR3 runs 13 residues. J was trimmed by 9 bases and V by 4 bases; bases with no gene match: 4. CDR1 is SQVTM, CDR2 ANQGSEA, per germline.

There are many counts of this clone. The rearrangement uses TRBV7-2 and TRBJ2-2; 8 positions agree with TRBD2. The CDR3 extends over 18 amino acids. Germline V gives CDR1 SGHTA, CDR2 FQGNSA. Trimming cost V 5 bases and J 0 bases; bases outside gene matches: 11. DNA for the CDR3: TGTGCCAGCAGCCCCACGGGGATAGCGGGGTCGAACACCGGGGAGCTGTTTTTT. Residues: CASSPTGIAGSNTGELFF.

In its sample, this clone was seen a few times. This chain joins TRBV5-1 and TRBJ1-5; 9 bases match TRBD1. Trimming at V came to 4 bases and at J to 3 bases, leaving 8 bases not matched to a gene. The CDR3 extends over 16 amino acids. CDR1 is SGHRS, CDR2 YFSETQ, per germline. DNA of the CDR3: TGCGCCAGCAGCCCCGGAGGGACAGGGATCAATCAGCCCCAGCATTTT. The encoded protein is CASSPGGTGINQPQHF.

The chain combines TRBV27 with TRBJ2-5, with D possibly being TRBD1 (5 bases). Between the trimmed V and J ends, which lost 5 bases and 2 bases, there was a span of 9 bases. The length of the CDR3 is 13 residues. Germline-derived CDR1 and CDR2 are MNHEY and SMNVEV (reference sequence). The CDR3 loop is CASSVRVQETQYF. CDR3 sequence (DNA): TGTGCCAGCAGTGTCAGGGTTCAAGAGACCCAGTACTTC.

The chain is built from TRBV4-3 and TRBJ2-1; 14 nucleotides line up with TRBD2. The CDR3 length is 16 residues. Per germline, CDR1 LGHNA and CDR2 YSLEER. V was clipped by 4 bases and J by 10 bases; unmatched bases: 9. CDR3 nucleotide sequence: TGCGCCAGCAGCCGCGCGACTAGCGGGAGGGACGGCGAGCAGTTCTTC. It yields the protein CASSRATSGRDGEQFF.

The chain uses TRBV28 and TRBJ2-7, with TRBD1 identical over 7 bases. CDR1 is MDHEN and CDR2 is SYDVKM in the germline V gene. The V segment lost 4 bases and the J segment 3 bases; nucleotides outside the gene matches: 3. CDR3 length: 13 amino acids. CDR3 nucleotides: TGTGCCAGCAGTTCTGCAGGGGGCTACGAGCAGTACTTC. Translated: CASSSAGGYEQYF.

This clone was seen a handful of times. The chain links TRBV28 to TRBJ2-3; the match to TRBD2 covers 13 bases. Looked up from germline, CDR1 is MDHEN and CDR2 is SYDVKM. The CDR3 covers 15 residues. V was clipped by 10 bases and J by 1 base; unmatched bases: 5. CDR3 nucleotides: TGTGCCACCGTACTAGCGGGAGGGGGCACAGATACGCAGTATTTT. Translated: CATVLAGGGTDTQYF.

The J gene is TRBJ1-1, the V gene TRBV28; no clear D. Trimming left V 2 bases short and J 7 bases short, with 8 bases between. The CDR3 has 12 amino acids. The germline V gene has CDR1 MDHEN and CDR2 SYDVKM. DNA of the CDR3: TGTGCCAGCAGTTTAACATACAGTGAAGCTTTCTTT. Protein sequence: CASSLTYSEAFF.

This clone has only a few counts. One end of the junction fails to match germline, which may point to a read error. The CDR3 loop is CASSISGTSSF. The CDR3 DNA reads as TGTGCCAGCAGCATATCCGGGACTTCTAGCTTC. The chain carries TRBV28 and TRBJ1-2; TRBD1 might be the D (5 bases). Looked up from germline, CDR1 is MDHEN and CDR2 is SYDVKM. The CDR3 covers 11 residues.

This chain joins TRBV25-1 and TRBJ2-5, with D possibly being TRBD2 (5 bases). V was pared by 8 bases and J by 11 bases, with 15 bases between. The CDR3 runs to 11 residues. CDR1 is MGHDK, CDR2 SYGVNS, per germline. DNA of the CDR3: TGTGCCAGCGCGCTGGCCGGGGTTCAGTACTTC. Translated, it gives CASALAGVQYF.